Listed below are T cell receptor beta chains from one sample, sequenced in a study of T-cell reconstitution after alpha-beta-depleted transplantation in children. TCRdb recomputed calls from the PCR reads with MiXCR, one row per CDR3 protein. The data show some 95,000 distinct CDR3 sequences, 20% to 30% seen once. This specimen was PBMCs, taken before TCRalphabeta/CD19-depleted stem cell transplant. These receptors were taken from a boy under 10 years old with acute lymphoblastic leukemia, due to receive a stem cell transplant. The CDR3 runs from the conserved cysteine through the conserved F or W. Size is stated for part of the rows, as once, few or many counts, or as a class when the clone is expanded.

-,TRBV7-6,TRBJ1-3,CASSLGGSRAIYF
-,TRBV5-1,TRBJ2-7,CASRREKGPSIGHEQYF
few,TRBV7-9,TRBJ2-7,CASRFAGEQYF
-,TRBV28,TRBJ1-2,CASIGRNYGYTF
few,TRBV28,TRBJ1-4,CASKLRGGEKLFF
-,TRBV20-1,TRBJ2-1,CSAHTSGGAHEQFF
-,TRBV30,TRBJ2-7,CAWSGTYEQYF
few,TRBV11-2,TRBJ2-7,CASSFASVKGLDEQYF
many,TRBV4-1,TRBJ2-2,CASSPGGTANTGELFF
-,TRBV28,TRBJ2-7,CASSPVYSYEQYF
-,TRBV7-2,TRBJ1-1,CASSSLSTGGSTEAFF